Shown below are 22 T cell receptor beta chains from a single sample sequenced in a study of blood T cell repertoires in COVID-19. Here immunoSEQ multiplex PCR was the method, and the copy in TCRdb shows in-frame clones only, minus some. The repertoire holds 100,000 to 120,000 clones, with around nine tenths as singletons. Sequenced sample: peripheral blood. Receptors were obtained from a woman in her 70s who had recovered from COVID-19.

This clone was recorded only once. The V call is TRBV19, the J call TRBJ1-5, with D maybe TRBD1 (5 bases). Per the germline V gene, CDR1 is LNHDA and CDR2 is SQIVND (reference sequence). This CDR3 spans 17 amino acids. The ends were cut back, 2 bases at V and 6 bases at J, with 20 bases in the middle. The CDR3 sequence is CASSILGSEGLIQPQHF. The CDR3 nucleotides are TGTGCCAGTAGTATACTAGGGAGTGAGGGACTAATTCAGCCCCAGCATTTT.

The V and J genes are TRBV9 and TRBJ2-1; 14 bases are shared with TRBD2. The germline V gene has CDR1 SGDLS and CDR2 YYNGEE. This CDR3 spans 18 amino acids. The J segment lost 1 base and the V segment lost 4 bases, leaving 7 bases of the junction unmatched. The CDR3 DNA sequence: TGTGCCAGCAGCCGCGGGACTAGCGGGAGTAAGTCCTACAATGAGCAGTTCTTC. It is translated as CASSRGTSGSKSYNEQFF.

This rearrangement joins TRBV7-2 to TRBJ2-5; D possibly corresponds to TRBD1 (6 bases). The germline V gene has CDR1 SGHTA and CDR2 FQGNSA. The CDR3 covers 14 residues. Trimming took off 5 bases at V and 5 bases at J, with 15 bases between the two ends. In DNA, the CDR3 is TGTGCCAGCAGCCCGGTGGCAGGGGTGGAGACCCAGTACTTC. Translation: CASSPVAGVETQYF.

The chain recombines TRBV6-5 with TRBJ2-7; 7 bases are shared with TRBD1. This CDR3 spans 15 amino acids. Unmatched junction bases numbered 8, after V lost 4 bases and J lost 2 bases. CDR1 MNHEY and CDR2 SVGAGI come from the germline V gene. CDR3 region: CASSSLRGRTYEQYF. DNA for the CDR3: TGTGCCAGCAGTTCCCTAAGGGGGCGCACCTACGAGCAGTACTTC.

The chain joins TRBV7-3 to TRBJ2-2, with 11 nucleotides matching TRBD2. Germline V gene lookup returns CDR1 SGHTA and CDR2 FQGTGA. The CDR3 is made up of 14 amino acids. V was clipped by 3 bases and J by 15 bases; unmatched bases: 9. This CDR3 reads CASSFSTSGSMLFF. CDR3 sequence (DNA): TGTGCCAGCAGCTTTTCTACTAGCGGGAGTATGTTGTTTTTT.

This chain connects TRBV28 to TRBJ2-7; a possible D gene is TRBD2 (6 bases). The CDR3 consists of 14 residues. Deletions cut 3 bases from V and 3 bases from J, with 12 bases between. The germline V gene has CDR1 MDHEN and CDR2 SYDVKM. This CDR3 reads CASSFVGGDYEQYF. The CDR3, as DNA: TGTGCCAGCAGTTTTGTTGGAGGGGACTACGAGCAGTACTTC. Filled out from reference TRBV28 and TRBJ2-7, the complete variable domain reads DVKVTQSSRYLVKRTGEKVFLECVQDMDHENMFWYRQDPGLGLRLIYFSYDVKMKEKGDIPEGYSVSREKKERFSLILESASTNQTSMYLCASSFVGGDYEQYFGPGTRLTVT.

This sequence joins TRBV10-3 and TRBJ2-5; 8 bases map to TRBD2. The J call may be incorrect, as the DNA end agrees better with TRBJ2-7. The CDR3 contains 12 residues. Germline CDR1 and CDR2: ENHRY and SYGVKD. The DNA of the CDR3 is TGTGCCACCCGGACTAGCCCCTACGAGCAGTACTTC. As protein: CATRTSPYEQYF.

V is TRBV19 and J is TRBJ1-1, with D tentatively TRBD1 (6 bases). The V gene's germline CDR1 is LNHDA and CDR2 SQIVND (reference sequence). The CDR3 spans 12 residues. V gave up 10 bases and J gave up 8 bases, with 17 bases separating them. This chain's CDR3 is CATSRDTGEAFF. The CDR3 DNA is TGTGCCACCTCAAGGGACACCGGAGAAGCTTTCTTT.

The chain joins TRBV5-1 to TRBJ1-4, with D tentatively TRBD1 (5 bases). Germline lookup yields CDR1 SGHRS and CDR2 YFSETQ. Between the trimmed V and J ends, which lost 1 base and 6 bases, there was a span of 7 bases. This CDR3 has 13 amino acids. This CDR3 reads CASSLRRDEKLFF. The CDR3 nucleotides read TGCGCCAGCAGCTTGCGCAGGGATGAAAAACTGTTTTTT.

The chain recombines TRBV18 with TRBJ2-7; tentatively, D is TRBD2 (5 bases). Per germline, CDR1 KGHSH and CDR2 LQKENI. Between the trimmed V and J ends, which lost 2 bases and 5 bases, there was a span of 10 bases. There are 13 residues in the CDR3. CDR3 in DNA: TGTGCCAGCTCACCAGGTGAGGGCCACGAGCAGTACTTC. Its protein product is CASSPGEGHEQYF.

CDR3 protein: CASSMITAGNMNTEAFF. CDR3 nucleotide sequence: TGTGCCAGTAGTATGATAACGGCGGGGAACATGAACACTGAAGCTTTCTTT. The chain uses TRBV19 and TRBJ1-1; D is ambiguous. V gave up 3 bases and J gave up 0 bases, with 17 bases separating them. Germline-derived CDR1 and CDR2 are LNHDA and SQIVND (reference sequence). This CDR3 is built from 17 residues.

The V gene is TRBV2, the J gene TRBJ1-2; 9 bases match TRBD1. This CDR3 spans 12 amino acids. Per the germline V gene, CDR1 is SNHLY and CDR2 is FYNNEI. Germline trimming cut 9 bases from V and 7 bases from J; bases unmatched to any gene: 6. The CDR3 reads CASTGDRAGYTF. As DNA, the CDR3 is TGTGCCAGTACCGGGGACAGGGCTGGCTACACCTTC.

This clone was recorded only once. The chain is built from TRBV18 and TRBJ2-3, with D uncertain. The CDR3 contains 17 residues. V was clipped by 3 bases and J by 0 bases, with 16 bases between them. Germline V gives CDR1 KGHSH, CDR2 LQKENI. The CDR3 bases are TGTGCCAGCTCACCCCGATCGCTCCGGTCTAGCACAGATACGCAGTATTTT. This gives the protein CASSPRSLRSSTDTQYF.

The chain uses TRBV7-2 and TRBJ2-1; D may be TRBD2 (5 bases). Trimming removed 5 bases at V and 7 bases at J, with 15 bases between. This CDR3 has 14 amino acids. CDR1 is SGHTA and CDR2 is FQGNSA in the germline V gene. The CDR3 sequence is CASSPVVRDNEQFF. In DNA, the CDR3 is TGTGCCAGCAGCCCGGTAGTACGGGATAATGAGCAGTTCTTC. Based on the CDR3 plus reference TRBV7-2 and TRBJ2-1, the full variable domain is GAGVSQSPSNKVTEKGKDVELRCDPISGHTALYWYRQSLGQGLEFLIYFQGNSAPDKSGLPSDRFSAERTGGSVSTLTIQRTQQEDSAVYLCASSPVVRDNEQFFGPGTRLTVL.

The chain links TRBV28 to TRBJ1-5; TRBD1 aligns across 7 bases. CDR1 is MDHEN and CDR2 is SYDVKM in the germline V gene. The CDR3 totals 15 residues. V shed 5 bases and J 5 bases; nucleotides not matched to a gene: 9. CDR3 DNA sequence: TGTGCCAGCAGTCATCCGAGACAGGGCCATCAGCCCCAGCATTTT. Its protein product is CASSHPRQGHQPQHF.

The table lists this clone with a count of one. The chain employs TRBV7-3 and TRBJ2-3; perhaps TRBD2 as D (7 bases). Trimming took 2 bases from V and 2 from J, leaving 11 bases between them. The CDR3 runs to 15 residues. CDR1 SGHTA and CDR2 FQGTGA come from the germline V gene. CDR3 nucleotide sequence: TGTGCCAGCAGCTTATTAGGGGGGGTCACAGATACGCAGTATTTT. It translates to CASSLLGGVTDTQYF.

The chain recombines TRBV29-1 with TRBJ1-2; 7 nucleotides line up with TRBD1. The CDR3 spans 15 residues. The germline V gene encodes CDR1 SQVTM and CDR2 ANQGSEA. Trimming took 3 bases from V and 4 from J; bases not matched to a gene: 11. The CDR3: CSVDGGGEEGYGYTF. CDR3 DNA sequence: TGCAGCGTTGACGGAGGGGGCGAGGAGGGCTATGGCTACACCTTC.

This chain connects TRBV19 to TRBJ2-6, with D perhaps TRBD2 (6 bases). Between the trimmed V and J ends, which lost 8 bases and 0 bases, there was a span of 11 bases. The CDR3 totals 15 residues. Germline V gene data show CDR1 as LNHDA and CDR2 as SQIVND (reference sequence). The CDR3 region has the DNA TGTGCCAGTTTTGGGGGGTACTCTGGGGCCAACGTCCTGACTTTC. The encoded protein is CASFGGYSGANVLTF. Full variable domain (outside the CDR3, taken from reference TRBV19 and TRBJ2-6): DGGITQSPKYLFRKEGQNVTLSCEQNLNHDAMYWYRQDPGQGLRLIYYSQIVNDFQKGDIAEGYSVSREKKESFPLTVTSAQKNPTAFYLCASFGGYSGANVLTFGAGSRLTVL.

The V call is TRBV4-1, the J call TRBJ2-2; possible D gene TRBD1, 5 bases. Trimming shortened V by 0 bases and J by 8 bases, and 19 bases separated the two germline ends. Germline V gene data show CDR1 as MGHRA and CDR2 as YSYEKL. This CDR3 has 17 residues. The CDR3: CASSQDLSRGSFGELFF. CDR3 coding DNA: TGCGCCAGCAGCCAAGATCTCTCAAGGGGTTCTTTTGGGGAGCTGTTTTTT.

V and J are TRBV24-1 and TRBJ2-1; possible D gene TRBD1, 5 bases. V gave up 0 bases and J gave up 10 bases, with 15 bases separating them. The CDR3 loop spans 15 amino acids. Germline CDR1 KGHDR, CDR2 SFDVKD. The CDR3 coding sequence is TGTGCCACCAGTGATTTGCTTCAGGGCGTCCGGGAGCAGTTCTTC. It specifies CATSDLLQGVREQFF.

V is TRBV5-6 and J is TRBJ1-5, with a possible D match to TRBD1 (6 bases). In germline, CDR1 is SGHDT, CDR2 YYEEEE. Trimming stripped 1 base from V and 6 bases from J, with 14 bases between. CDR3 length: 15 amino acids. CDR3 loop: CASSLYGGPSQPQHF. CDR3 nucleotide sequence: TGTGCCAGCAGCTTGTACGGGGGGCCGAGTCAGCCCCAGCATTTT.

In nucleotides, the CDR3 is TGTGCCAGCAGCTTAGTAGAAGGACAGGGGGAGACCCAGTACTTC. Amino acid sequence: CASSLVEGQGETQYF. This chain links TRBV7-9 with TRBJ2-5; 9 bases fit TRBD1. Germline CDR1 and CDR2: SEHNR and FQNEAQ (reference sequence). This CDR3 spans 15 amino acids. V lost 1 base and J lost 5; bases outside the gene matches: 5.